These 6 T cell receptor beta chains share one sample of origin, sequenced in a study of blood T cell repertoires in COVID-19. Sequencing was performed with immunoSEQ multiplex PCR; in TCRdb, only in-frame clones are kept and a portion is missing. Of approximately 390,000 clones in the sample, 88% were seen once. The sequencing input was PBMCs or T cells enriched from blood (not recorded which). These receptors came from a woman aged 40 to 50 with acute COVID-19.

The V gene is TRBV9, the J gene TRBJ1-3, with D unresolved. The ends were cut back, 0 bases at V and 1 base at J, with 5 bases in the middle. Germline-derived CDR1 and CDR2 are SGDLS and YYNGEE. The length of the CDR3 is 14 residues. The CDR3 coding sequence is TGTGCCAGCAGCGTAGTGGAGTCTGGAAACACCATATATTTT. This codes for CASSVVESGNTIYF.

V usage is TRBV9 and J usage is TRBJ2-7; a possible D gene is TRBD2 (6 bases). CDR1 SGDLS and CDR2 YYNGEE come from the germline V gene. Trimming took 0 bases from V and 2 from J, leaving 12 bases between them. The CDR3 is 15 residues long. The CDR3 DNA reads as TGTGCCAGCAGCGTAGAGTGGGGGGAAACCTACGAGCAGTACTTC. It encodes CASSVEWGETYEQYF.

This clone appeared once. V usage is TRBV2 and J usage is TRBJ1-5; TRBD1 aligns across 10 bases. Germline V gene data show CDR1 as SNHLY and CDR2 as FYNNEI. There are 14 residues in the CDR3. Trimming took 8 bases from V and 4 from J; bases not matched to a gene: 5. In DNA, the CDR3 is TGTGCCAGCCTTCGGACAGGGGGTAATCAGCCCCAGCATTTT. It translates to CASLRTGGNQPQHF.

This chain connects TRBV5-5 to TRBJ2-4; the match to TRBD2 covers 10 bases. This CDR3 is 14 amino acids long. J gave up 15 bases and V 1 base, and 10 bases lay outside the gene matches. Germline V gives CDR1 SGHKS, CDR2 YYEKEE (reference sequence). The CDR3 is CASSLQGSGGPWYF. As DNA, the CDR3 is TGTGCCAGCAGCTTGCAAGGTAGCGGGGGGCCGTGGTACTTC.

The chain links TRBV29-1 to TRBJ1-1; 8 positions agree with TRBD1. Germline V gene sequence: CDR1 SQVTM, CDR2 ANQGSEA. V was pared by 7 bases and J by 5 bases, with 9 bases of the junction left unmatched. The CDR3 length is 13 residues. The CDR3 DNA follows: TGCAGCGCTGCGGACAGGGCAAAAACTGAAGCTTTCTTT. This gives the protein CSAADRAKTEAFF.

The J gene is TRBJ1-6, the V gene TRBV13; 8 nucleotides match TRBD1. The CDR3 length is 16 residues. The germline V gene encodes CDR1 PRHDT and CDR2 FYEKMQ (reference sequence). Losses at the gene ends were 5 bases for V and 4 bases for J; bases not matched to a gene: 7. CDR3 coding DNA: TGTGCCAGCAGCCCCAGGACAGGGCAATATAATTCACCCCTCCACTTT. Amino acid sequence: CASSPRTGQYNSPLHF.